This TCR beta chain was retrieved from a study of shared clonotypes between healthy human individuals. Findings and limits, study-wide: The expectation was that sequencing depth would affect clonotype sharing among donors. The sharing of roughly 5% of naive CD4 clonotypes was seen across a few donors. Among non-shared clonotypes, generation probabilities were lower than among those shared by all four donors.

Germline trimming cut 0 bases from V and 6 bases from J; bases unmatched to any gene: 4. The CDR3 runs 14 residues. The germline V gene encodes CDR1 SGHRS and CDR2 YFSETQ. Details on this clone: Its antigen is not identified.

Samples underwent the assay at deep level. This table comes from immunoSEQ multiplex PCR, and its TCRdb copy is limited to in-frame clones, with some not included. The data show some 1,100,000 clones, 70% to 80% seen once. J is TRBJ1-2 and V is TRBV5-1, with 8 nucleotides matching TRBD1. The receptor was isolated from a young man in good health. Some clones in this sample may be carry-over from other donors' samples. The sample comprised memory CD4+ T cells from PBMCs. The subset was: CD45RA-negative fraction. The CDR3: CASSLGGQGDGYTF. CDR3 coding DNA: TGCGCCAGCAGCTTGGGCGGACAGGGAGATGGCTACACCTTC.